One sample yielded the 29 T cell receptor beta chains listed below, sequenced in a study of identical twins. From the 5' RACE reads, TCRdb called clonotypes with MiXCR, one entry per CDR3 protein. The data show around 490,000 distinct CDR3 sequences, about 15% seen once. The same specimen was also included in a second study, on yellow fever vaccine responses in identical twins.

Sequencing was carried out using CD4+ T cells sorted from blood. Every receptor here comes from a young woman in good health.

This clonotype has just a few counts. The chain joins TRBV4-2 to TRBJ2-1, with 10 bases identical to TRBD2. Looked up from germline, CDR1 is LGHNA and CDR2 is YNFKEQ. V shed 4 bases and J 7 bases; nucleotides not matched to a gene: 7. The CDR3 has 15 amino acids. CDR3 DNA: TGTGCCAGCAGCCGGAGCGGGGGGGCGCCTAATGAGCAGTTCTTC. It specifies CASSRSGGAPNEQFF.

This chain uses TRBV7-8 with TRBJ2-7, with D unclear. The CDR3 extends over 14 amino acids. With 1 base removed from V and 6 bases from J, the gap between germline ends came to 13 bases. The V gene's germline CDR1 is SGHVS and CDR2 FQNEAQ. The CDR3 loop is CASSLGLVFGEQYV. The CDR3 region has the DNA TGTGCCAGCAGCTTAGGTTTGGTATTCGGCGAGCAGTACGTC.

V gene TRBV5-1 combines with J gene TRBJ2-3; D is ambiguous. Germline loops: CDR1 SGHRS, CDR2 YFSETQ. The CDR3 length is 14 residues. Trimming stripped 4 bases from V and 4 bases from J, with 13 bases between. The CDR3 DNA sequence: TGCGCCAGCAGCCCTGCAGTGAGTTCAGATACGCAGTATTTT. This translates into CASSPAVSSDTQYF.

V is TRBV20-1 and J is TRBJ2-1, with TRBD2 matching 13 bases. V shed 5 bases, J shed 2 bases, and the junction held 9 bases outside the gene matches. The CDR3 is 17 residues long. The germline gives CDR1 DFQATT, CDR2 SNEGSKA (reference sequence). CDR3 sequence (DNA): TGCAGTGCTCCAGATGGGGGACTAGCGGGGACCTACAATGAGCAGTTCTTC. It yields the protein CSAPDGGLAGTYNEQFF.

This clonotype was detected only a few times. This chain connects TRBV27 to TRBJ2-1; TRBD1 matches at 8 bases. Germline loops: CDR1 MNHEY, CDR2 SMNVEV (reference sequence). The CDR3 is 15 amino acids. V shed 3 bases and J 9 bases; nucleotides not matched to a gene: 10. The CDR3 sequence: CASSFRRQGRGEQFF. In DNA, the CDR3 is TGTGCCAGCAGTTTTCGCCGACAGGGGCGCGGTGAGCAGTTCTTC.

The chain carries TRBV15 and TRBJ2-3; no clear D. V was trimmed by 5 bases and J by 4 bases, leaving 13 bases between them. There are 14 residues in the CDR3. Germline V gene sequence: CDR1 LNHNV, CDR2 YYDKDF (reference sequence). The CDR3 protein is CATSLPRAPDTQYF. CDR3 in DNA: TGTGCCACCAGCCTTCCAAGGGCCCCAGATACGCAGTATTTT.

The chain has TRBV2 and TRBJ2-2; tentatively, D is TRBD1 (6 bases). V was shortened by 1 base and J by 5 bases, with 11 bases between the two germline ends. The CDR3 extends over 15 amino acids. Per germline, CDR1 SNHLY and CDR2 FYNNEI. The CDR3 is CASSEEVQGTGELFF. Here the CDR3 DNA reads TGTGCCAGCAGTGAAGAGGTGCAGGGGACCGGGGAGCTGTTTTTT.

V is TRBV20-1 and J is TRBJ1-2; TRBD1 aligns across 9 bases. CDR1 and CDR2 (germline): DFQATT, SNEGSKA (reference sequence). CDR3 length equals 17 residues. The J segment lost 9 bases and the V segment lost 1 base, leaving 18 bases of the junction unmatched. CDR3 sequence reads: CSARGKDRGRGALSYTF. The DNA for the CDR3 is TGCAGTGCTAGAGGAAAGGACAGGGGAAGGGGTGCCCTCAGCTACACCTTC.

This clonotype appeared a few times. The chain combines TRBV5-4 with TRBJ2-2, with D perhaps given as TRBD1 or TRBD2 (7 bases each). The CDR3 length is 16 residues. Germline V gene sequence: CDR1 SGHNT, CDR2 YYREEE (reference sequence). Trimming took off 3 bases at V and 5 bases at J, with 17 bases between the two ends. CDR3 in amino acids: CASSSSGTAGTGELFF. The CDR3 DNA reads TGTGCCAGCAGCTCGTCCGGGACAGCGGGGACCGGGGAGCTGTTTTTT. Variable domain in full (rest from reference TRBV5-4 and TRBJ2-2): ETGVTQSPTHLIKTRGQQVTLRCSSQSGHNTVSWYQQALGQGPQFIFQYYREEENGRGNFPPRFSGLQFPNYSSELNVNALELDDSALYLCASSSSGTAGTGELFFGEGSRLTVL.

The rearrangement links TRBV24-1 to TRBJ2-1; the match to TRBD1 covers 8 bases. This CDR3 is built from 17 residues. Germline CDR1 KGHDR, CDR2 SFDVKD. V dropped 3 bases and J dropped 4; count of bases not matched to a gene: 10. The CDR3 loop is CATSDTQGANSYNEQFF. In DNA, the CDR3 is TGTGCCACCAGTGATACCCAGGGGGCTAACAGTTACAATGAGCAGTTCTTC.

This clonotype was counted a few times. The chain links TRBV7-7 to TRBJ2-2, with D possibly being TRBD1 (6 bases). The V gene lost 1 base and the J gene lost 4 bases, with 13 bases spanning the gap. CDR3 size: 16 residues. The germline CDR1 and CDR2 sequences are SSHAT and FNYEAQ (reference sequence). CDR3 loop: CASSLERGLFTGELFF. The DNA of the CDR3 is TGTGCCAGCAGCTTAGAGAGGGGGTTGTTCACCGGGGAGCTGTTTTTT. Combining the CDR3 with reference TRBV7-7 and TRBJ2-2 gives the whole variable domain GAGVSQSPRYKVTKRGQDVTLRCDPISSHATLYWYQQALGQGPEFLTYFNYEAQPDKSGLPSDRFSAERPEGSISTLTIQRTEQRDSAMYRCASSLERGLFTGELFFGEGSRLTVL.

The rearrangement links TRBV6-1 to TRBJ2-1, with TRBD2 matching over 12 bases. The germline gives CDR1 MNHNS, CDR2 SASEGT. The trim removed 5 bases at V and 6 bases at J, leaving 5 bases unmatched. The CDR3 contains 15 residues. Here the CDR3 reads CASSPTSGGFNEQFF. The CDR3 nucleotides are TGTGCCAGCAGTCCGACTAGCGGGGGTTTCAATGAGCAGTTCTTC.

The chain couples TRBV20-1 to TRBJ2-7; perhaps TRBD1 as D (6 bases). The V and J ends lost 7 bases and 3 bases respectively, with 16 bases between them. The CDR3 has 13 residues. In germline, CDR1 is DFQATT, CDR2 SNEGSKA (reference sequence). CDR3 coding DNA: TGCAGTGTTAACCCAGGGGAAAACTACGAGCAGTACTTC. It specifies CSVNPGENYEQYF.

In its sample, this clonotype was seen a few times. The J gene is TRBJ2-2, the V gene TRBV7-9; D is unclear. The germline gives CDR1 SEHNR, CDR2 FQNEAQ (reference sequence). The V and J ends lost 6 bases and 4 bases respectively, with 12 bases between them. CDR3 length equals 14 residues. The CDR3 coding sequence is TGTGCCAGCAGTATCCAGACGATCACCGGGGAGCTGTTTTTT. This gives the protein CASSIQTITGELFF.

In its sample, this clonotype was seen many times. The CDR3: CASSLSGQDNQPQHF. CDR3 coding DNA: TGTGCCAGCAGCCTATCCGGACAAGACAATCAGCCCCAGCATTTT. The chain joins TRBV12-3 or TRBV12-4 to TRBJ1-5; D may be TRBD1 (5 bases). This CDR3 spans 15 amino acids. V lost 6 bases to trimming and J lost 3 bases, with 15 bases between them.

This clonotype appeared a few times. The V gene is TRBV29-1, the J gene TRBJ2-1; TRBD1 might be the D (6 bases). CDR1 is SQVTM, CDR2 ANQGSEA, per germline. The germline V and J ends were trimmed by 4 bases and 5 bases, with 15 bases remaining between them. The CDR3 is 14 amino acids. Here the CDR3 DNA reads TGCAGCGTTGTGCCGGCAGGGACAAACAATGAGCAGTTCTTC. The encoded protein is CSVVPAGTNNEQFF.

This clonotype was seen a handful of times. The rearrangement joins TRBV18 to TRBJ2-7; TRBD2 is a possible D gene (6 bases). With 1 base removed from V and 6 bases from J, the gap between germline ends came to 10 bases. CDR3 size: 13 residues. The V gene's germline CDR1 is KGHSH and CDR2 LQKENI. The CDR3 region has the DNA TGTGCCAGCTCACCACTCGGGGGTAGCGAGCAGTACTTC. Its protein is CASSPLGGSEQYF. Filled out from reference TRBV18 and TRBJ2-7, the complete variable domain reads NAGVMQNPRHLVRRRGQEARLRCSPMKGHSHVYWYRQLPEEGLKFMVYLQKENIIDESGMPKERFSAEFPKEGPSILRIQQVVRGDSAAYFCASSPLGGSEQYFGPGTRLTVT.

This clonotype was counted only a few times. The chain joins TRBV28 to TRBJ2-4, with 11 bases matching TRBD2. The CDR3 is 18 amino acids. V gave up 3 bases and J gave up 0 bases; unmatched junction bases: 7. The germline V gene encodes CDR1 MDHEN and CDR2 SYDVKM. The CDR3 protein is CASSFTGLAGLAKNIQYF. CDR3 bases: TGTGCCAGCAGTTTTACAGGACTAGCGGGTCTAGCCAAAAACATTCAGTACTTC. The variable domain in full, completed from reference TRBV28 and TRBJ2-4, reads DVKVTQSSRYLVKRTGEKVFLECVQDMDHENMFWYRQDPGLGLRLIYFSYDVKMKEKGDIPEGYSVSREKKERFSLILESASTNQTSMYLCASSFTGLAGLAKNIQYFGAGTRLSVL.

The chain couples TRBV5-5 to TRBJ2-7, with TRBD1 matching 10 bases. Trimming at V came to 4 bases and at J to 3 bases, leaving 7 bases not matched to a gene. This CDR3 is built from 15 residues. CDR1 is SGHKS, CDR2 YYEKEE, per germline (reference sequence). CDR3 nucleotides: TGTGCCAGCAGCCGTAGACAGGGGGCTCTCTACGAGCAGTACGTC. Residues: CASSRRQGALYEQYV.

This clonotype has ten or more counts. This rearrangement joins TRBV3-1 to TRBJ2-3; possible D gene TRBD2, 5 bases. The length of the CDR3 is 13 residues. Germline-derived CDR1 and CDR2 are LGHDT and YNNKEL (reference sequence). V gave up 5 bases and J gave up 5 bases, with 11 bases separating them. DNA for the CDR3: TGTGCCAGCAGCATGGCCCGGGGAGATACGCAGTATTTT. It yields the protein CASSMARGDTQYF.

The CDR3 reads CASSLLGEEQYF. The CDR3 region has the DNA TGTGCCAGCAGCTTATTGGGGGAGGAGCAGTACTTC. This chain connects TRBV5-6 to TRBJ2-7; either TRBD1 or TRBD2 may supply D (5 bases each). The CDR3 consists of 12 residues. V dropped 2 bases and J dropped 7 bases, with 10 bases sitting between them. Germline CDR1 is SGHDT and CDR2 is YYEEEE.

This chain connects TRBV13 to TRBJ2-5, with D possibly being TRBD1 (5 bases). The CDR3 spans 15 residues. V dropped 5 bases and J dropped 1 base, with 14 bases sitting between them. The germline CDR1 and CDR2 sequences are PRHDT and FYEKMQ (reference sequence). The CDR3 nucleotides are TGTGCCAGCAGCGAAGACCCCCAGGGCCAAGAGACCCAGTACTTC. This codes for CASSEDPQGQETQYF.

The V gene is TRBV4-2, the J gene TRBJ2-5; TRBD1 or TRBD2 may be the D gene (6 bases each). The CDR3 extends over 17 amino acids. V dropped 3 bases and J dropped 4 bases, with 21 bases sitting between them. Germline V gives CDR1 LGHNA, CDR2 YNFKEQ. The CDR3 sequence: CASSQVEGGPRGETQYF. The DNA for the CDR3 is TGTGCCAGCAGCCAGGTTGAGGGGGGACCTAGGGGAGAGACCCAGTACTTC.

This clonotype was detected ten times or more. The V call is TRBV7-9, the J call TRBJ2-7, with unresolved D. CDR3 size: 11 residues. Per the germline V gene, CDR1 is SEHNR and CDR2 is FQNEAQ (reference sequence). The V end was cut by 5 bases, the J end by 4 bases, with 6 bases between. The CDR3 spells CASSPMYEQYF. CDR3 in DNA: TGTGCCAGCAGCCCTATGTACGAGCAGTACTTC.

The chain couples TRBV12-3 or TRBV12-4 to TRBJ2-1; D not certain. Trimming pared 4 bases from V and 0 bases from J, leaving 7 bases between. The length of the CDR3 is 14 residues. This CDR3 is CASSWDSSYNEQFF. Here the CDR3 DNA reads TGTGCCAGCAGTTGGGATAGCTCCTACAATGAGCAGTTCTTC.

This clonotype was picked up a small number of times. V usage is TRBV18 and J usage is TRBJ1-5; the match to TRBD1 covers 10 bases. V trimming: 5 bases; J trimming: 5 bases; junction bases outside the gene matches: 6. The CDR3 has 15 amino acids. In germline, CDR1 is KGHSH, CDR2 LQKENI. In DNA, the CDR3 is TGTGCCAGCTCAACTCGCGGGACAGGGGATCAGCCCCAGCATTTT. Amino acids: CASSTRGTGDQPQHF.

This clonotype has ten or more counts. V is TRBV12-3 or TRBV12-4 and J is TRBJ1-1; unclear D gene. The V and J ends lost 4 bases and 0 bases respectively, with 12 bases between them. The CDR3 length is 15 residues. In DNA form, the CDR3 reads TGTGCCAGCAGTTCTCGGGAGGGCGTGAACACTGAAGCTTTCTTT. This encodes CASSSREGVNTEAFF.

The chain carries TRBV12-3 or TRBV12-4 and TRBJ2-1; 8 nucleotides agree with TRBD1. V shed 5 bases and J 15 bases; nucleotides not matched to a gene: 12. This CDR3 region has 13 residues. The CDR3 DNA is TGTGCCAGCAGTAAGGGACAGGCGGCTTTTCGGTTCTTC. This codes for CASSKGQAAFRFF.

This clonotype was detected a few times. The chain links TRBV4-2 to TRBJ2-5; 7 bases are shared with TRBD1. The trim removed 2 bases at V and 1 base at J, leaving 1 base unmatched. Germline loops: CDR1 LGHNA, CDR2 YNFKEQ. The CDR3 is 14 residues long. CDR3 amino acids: CASSQQGVQETQYF. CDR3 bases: TGTGCCAGCAGCCAACAGGGGGTCCAAGAGACCCAGTACTTC.